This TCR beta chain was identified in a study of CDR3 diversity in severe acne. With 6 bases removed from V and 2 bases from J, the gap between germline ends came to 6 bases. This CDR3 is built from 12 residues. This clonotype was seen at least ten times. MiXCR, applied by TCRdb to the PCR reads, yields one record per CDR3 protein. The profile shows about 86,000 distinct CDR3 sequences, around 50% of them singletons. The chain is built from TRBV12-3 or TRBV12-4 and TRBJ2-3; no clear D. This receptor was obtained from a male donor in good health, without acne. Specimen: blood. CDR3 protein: CASSYSTDTQYF. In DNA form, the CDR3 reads TGTGCCAGCAGCTATTCCACAGATACGCAGTATTTT.